The entry below describes one T cell receptor beta chain. The antigen remains undetermined. The data originate from a study of shared clonotypes between healthy human individuals. The study, taken as a whole, reports: Sequencing depth was predicted to influence how clonotypes are shared among donors. Memory subsets generally showed lower estimated richness than naive subsets. In contrast to clonotypes shared by all four donors, non-shared clonotypes had lower generation probabilities.

Assay execution proceeded at the deep level. The data were produced by immunoSEQ multiplex PCR, yet TCRdb's version contains in-frame clones alone and is incomplete. The table records some 1.1 million clones, approximately 77% of them present only once. The V segment lost 0 bases and the J segment 2 bases; nucleotides outside the gene matches: 15. Germline V gene data show CDR1 as ENHRY and CDR2 as SYGVKD. The CDR3 is 20 amino acids. V is TRBV10-3 and J is TRBJ2-2, with TRBD2 matching 7 bases. The sample comprised memory CD4+ T cells from PBMCs. As for subset: CD45RA-negative fraction. The sequence derives from a man aged 18-30 years in good health. Some clones in this sample may be carry-over from other donors' samples. CDR3 sequence: CAISESKSIPASGNTGELFF. The CDR3 nucleotides are TGTGCCATCAGTGAGTCGAAATCCATCCCAGCTAGCGGAAACACCGGGGAGCTGTTTTTT.